This T cell receptor beta chain was documented in a study of blood T cell repertoires in COVID-19. Profiling relied on immunoSEQ multiplex PCR, and the TCRdb table lists in-frame clones only, not all of them. The sample lists more than 90,000 clones; 87% were seen once. The ends lost 8 bases at V and 2 bases at J; junction bases unmatched: 9. Germline V gene sequence: CDR1 MDHEN, CDR2 SYDVKM. CDR3 length: 14 residues. The sequenced material came from peripheral blood. The chain couples TRBV28 to TRBJ2-7, with 7 bases fitting TRBD1. The receptor's source is a human donor in a cohort sampled during active COVID-19. The CDR3 region is CASSGTAVPYEQYF. CDR3 sequence (DNA): TGTGCCAGCTCCGGGACAGCGGTACCCTACGAGCAGTACTTC.